The text below deals with one TCR beta chain. Its antigen is still unknown. Per-nucleotide qualities are absent, and no much larger clonotype sits a single base away. The junction shows trimming of 4 bases on V and 1 base on J, and the gene matches do not reach 8 bases of it. The CDR3 sequence holds 17 residues, the cysteine and phenylalanine included. CDR3 DNA only is kept here, 51 bases in frame from base 1. CDR1 is given as MDHEN and CDR2 as SYDVKM, both from the germline V gene. These data originate in a study of blood T cell repertoires in COVID-19 (dated by TCRdb to 2020 to 2021). Background on the whole study: The collaborator samples originated in the United States, Italy and Spain and spanned the acute and convalescent phases of COVID-19. The material from the prospective study consisted of cDNA or gDNA derived from T cells, B-cell-depleted T cells, or PBMCs. The repertoires were made available in a free public database intended to serve as a resource for research on the immune response to SARS-CoV-2. Where available, HLA class I and class II types were obtained from metadata supplied by the sample provider rather than from assay-based typing. Samples were obtained from the ongoing ImmuneRACE study (first 160 participants) and from 1,000 to 1,500 subjects provided by 6 global collaborators. Sample metadata almost always included a de-identified subject ID, COVID-19 status, age in years and sex. Subjects who had been exposed to COVID-19, were actively infected with it, or had recovered from it provided the deeply sampled blood TCRbeta repertoires that made up the dataset. The full study reports these points: The amount of clinical and demographic metadata varied by source and participant and was provided uncurated.

The immunoSEQ Assay, a bias-controlled multiplex PCR, was used to amplify TCRbeta CDR3 regions from genomic DNA. The original pipeline was this. Within the assay, amplification of reference gene primers was used to estimate how many nucleated cells each sample contained. Sequence reads were collapsed and filtered to measure the absolute abundance of every unique TCRbeta CDR3 rearrangement. For each sample, productive Simpson clonality was calculated as the square root of Simpson's diversity index across productive rearrangements. TCRdb re-hosts the immuneACCESS table, in-frame sequences only. Its copies lack some clones; in the studies checked, an unresolved V gene accounts for under half of them, and the cause for the rest is not known. V and J calls and clone size are copied from that table; D and trimming were computed from the DNA. The sample table contains about 71,000 clones; only one count was recorded for 75% to 95% of them. Clones ranked in the top ten supply 5.1% of the sample.

The collaborating institutions used their own protocols to collect whole blood in K2EDTA tubes. For TCRbeta analysis, collaborator samples were shipped as frozen whole blood, as isolated PBMCs, or as DNA extracted from either sample type. The receptor was derived from a woman under 30 with acute or convalescent COVID-19. The sequence is built from TRBV28 and TRBJ2-2; TRBD1 fits 8 bases in the junction. Material for sequencing was peripheral blood. The nucleotides are TGTGCCAGCAGTTCCCCGGGACAGGTGCAGAACACCGGGGAGCTGTTTTTT. It translates as CASSSPGQVQNTGELFF. Outside the CDR3, residues come from the reference TRBV28 and TRBJ2-2 proteins, so the full variable domain is: DVKVTQSSRYLVKRTGEKVFLECVQDMDHENMFWYRQDPGLGLRLIYFSYDVKMKEKGDIPEGYSVSREKKERFSLILESASTNQTSMYLCASSSPGQVQNTGELFFGEGSRLTVL.